This TCR beta chain was retrieved from a study of blood T cell repertoires in COVID-19. Looking at the study overall: T cells, B-cell-depleted T cells, or PBMCs supplied cDNA or gDNA.

Authors' methods: Amplification from reference gene primers served as the basis for estimated nucleated cell counts. Libraries were prepared by immunoSEQ multiplex PCR; TCRdb keeps only in-frame clonotypes and omits some of them. Clone size and the V and J calls come from that table; the DNA yielded D and trimming. The sample includes about 140,000 clones, 84% of them seen just once. Seattle enrolled patients during active infection and tracked them longitudinally. Germline V gene lookup returns CDR1 MNHEY and CDR2 SVGAGI. V lost 6 bases to trimming and J lost 6 bases, with 18 bases between them. The CDR3 is made up of 15 amino acids.

Sequencing was performed on peripheral blood. The sequence was collected from a man aged 25 to 40 with COVID-19, enrolled during active disease. The chain combines TRBV6-5 with TRBJ2-1, with D tentatively TRBD2 (5 bases). CDR3 region: CASRAAVGVLNEQFF. The CDR3 nucleotides read TGTGCCAGCAGGGCGGCGGTGGGAGTACTCAATGAGCAGTTCTTC.